Listed below are T cell receptor beta chains from one sample, sequenced in a study of blood T cell repertoires in COVID-19. The data were produced by immunoSEQ multiplex PCR, yet TCRdb's version contains in-frame clones alone and is incomplete. The sample yields about 260,000 clones, about nine tenths seen once. The sequencing input was peripheral blood. These receptors came from a woman younger than 45 with COVID-19, enrolled during active disease. Each CDR3 is given with its conserved first and last residue. Fields, in order: clone size, J gene, D gene, V gene, CDR3 protein, CDR3 DNA. The D gene is left open where the match is weak. Size tells how often a clone was seen (once, few, many) or the class of an expanded clone, and some rows leave it out.

.	TRBJ1-4	.	TRBV5-8	CASSLRGAATNEKLFF	TGTGCCAGCAGCTTGCGAGGCGCTGCAACTAATGAAAAACTGTTTTTT
.	TRBJ2-3	TRBD2	TRBV9	CASSVNPLAGNGGTDTQYF	TGTGCCAGCAGCGTAAATCCACTAGCGGGAAATGGGGGCACAGATACGCAGTATTTT
.	TRBJ2-1	.	TRBV2	CASSRTRNLQFF	TGTGCCAGCAGTCGCACTCGAAATTTGCAGTTCTTC
.	TRBJ2-7	TRBD1	TRBV18	CASSPKTGQGISYEQYF	TGTGCCAGCTCACCAAAGACCGGACAGGGGATTTCCTACGAGCAGTACTTC
.	TRBJ1-6	.	TRBV27	CASSLLGHQNSPLHF	TGTGCCAGCAGTTTACTGGGACACCAAAATTCACCCCTCCACTTT
.	TRBJ2-5	.	TRBV29-1	CSVDQPGQETQYF	TGCAGCGTTGATCAGCCGGGGCAAGAGACCCAGTACTTC
.	TRBJ2-7	.	TRBV27	CASSPHNQDYEQYF	TGTGCCAGCAGTCCCCATAACCAGGATTACGAGCAGTACTTC
.	TRBJ2-7	TRBD1	TRBV28	CASSRQGNRQYF	TGTGCCAGCTCTAGACAGGGGAATAGGCAGTACTTC
few	TRBJ1-5	TRBD1	TRBV6-5	CASSQGVGLNQPQHF	TGTGCCAGCAGCCAGGGGGTTGGACTCAATCAGCCCCAGCATTTT
.	TRBJ1-2	.	TRBV3-1/TRBV3-2	CASSQGQGSGYTF	TGTGCCAGCAGCCAAGGTCAGGGAAGTGGCTACACCTTC
.	TRBJ2-1	.	TRBV6-2/TRBV6-3	CASSYVSLSEQFF	TGTGCCAGCAGTTACGTCTCGTTGAGTGAGCAGTTCTTC
.	TRBJ1-2	.	TRBV18	CASSAKGLNYGYTF	TGTGCCAGCTCAGCTAAGGGACTGAACTATGGCTACACCTTC
few	TRBJ1-1	.	TRBV7-9	CASSPLSTATGTEAFF	TGTGCCAGCAGCCCATTAAGCACAGCGACGGGGACTGAAGCTTTCTTT
once	TRBJ2-7	TRBD1	TRBV4-1	CASSPTGYEQYF	TGCGCCAGCAGCCCGACAGGGTACGAGCAGTACTTC
.	TRBJ2-1	.	TRBV5-1	CASSFTSLSYNEQFF	TGCGCCAGCAGCTTTACTAGTCTCTCCTACAATGAGCAGTTCTTC
.	TRBJ2-1	TRBD1	TRBV3-1/TRBV3-2	CASSPGQGAVDEQFF	TGTGCCAGCAGCCCGGGACAGGGGGCCGTCGATGAGCAGTTCTTC
.	TRBJ2-7	TRBD1	TRBV28	CASRLPGQSYEQYF	TGTGCCAGCAGATTACCGGGACAGTCCTACGAGCAGTACTTC
few	TRBJ2-7	.	TRBV27	CASSLTGSSYEQYF	TGTGCCAGCAGTTTAACAGGGAGCTCCTACGAGCAGTACTTC
few	TRBJ2-1	TRBD2	TRBV29-1	CSVGSGSGNEQFF	TGCAGCGTTGGTAGCGGGAGTGGCAATGAGCAGTTCTTC
.	TRBJ2-3	.	TRBV30	CAWTQGGVPDTQYF	TGTGCCTGGACCCAGGGCGGGGTCCCAGATACGCAGTATTTT
.	TRBJ2-7	TRBD1	TRBV30	CAWRSTGAGEQYF	TGTGCCTGGAGATCGACAGGGGCGGGGGAGCAGTACTTC
.	TRBJ1-4	.	TRBV28	CASSFAGRNEKLFF	TGTGCCAGCAGTTTCGCAGGGAGGAATGAAAAACTGTTTTTT
.	TRBJ1-2	.	TRBV2	CASSEGGGYGYTF	TGTGCCAGCAGTGAAGGGGGCGGCTATGGCTACACCTTC
.	TRBJ2-7	.	TRBV27	CASSLAAQSYEQYF	TGTGCCAGCAGTTTAGCAGCGCAGAGCTACGAGCAGTACTTC
few	TRBJ1-1	.	TRBV2	CASRIGQNTEAFF	TGTGCCTCTCGGATCGGACAGAACACTGAAGCTTTCTTT
.	TRBJ1-5	TRBD1	TRBV6-5	CASTPGQVYQPQHF	TGTGCCAGCACCCCGGGACAGGTATATCAGCCCCAGCATTTT
.	TRBJ2-5	.	TRBV27	CASSSGVTQYF	TGTGCCAGCAGTTCGGGGGTGACCCAGTACTTC
.	TRBJ1-3	TRBD1	TRBV5-8	CASSLSGTADSSGNTIYF	TGTGCCAGCAGCTTGTCCGGGACAGCAGATTCCTCTGGAAACACCATATATTTT
.	TRBJ2-7	TRBD1	TRBV29-1	CSVIASLGQGYEQYF	TGCAGCGTTATAGCGTCCCTGGGACAGGGCTACGAGCAGTACTTC
.	TRBJ1-1	.	TRBV28	CASSLGGGKRRAFF	TGTGCCAGCAGTTTAGGCGGGGGTAAAAGAAGGGCTTTCTTT
.	TRBJ1-6	.	TRBV7-8	CASSLARDLKALHF	TGTGCCAGCAGCTTAGCGCGGGACCTCAAGGCCCTCCACTTT
.	TRBJ2-7	TRBD2	TRBV18	CASSPNIAGGPHEQYF	TGTGCCAGCTCACCGAACATAGCGGGAGGGCCACACGAGCAGTACTTC
.	TRBJ2-7	.	TRBV12-3/TRBV12-4	CATRGSYEQYF	TGTGCCACCCGGGGGTCCTACGAGCAGTACTTC
.	TRBJ2-2	TRBD1	TRBV6-5	CASSPGTGGAVELFF	TGTGCCAGCTCCCCCGGGACAGGAGGGGCCGTGGAGCTGTTTTTT
.	TRBJ1-1	TRBD1	TRBV30	CAWNRRGRTEAFF	TGTGCCTGGAACAGAAGGGGGCGGACTGAAGCTTTCTTT
.	TRBJ2-7	TRBD2	TRBV3-1/TRBV3-2	CASSQGGTRVLSEQYF	TGTGCCAGCAGCCAGGGAGGGACGAGGGTCCTTTCCGAGCAGTACTTC
.	TRBJ2-7	.	TRBV28	CASSPPGSNEQYF	TGTGCCAGCAGTCCCCCAGGGTCCAACGAGCAGTACTTC
.	TRBJ2-5	.	TRBV12-3/TRBV12-4	CASSTTDQETQYF	TGTGCCAGCAGTACCACAGATCAGGAGACCCAGTACTTC
.	TRBJ2-7	TRBD1	TRBV6-5	CASGGQGTNEQYF	TGTGCCAGCGGGGGACAGGGCACCAACGAGCAGTACTTC
.	TRBJ2-7	.	TRBV5-6	CASMGPNYEQYF	TGTGCCAGCATGGGCCCGAACTACGAGCAGTACTTC
.	TRBJ1-6	TRBD1	TRBV9	CASSAATGGVSPLHF	TGTGCCAGCAGCGCAGCGACAGGGGGCGTTTCACCCCTCCACTTT
.	TRBJ2-2	TRBD2	TRBV19	CASKGLAETGELFF	TGTGCCAGTAAGGGGCTAGCGGAGACCGGGGAGCTGTTTTTT
.	TRBJ1-3	TRBD1	TRBV3-1/TRBV3-2	CASSPWTGKVGHTIYF	TGTGCCAGCAGCCCTTGGACAGGGAAGGTCGGCCACACCATATATTTT
.	TRBJ1-5	.	TRBV4-1	CASSQDLSQQPQHF	TGCGCCAGCAGCCAAGATCTATCACAGCAGCCCCAGCATTTT
.	TRBJ2-5	.	TRBV4-3	CASSQESGTQYF	TGCGCCAGCAGCCAAGAGTCGGGGACCCAGTACTTC
.	TRBJ2-7	TRBD1	TRBV10-3	CAITGGLNEQYF	TGTGCCATCACAGGGGGTCTGAACGAGCAGTACTTC
.	TRBJ2-3	TRBD2	TRBV7-2	CASSLLLTSGTDTQYF	TGTGCCAGCAGCTTATTACTGACTAGCGGCACAGATACGCAGTATTTT
.	TRBJ2-1	TRBD1	TRBV5-1	CASSPGQWTGEQFF	TGCGCCAGCTCCCCGGGACAGTGGACCGGTGAGCAGTTCTTC
.	TRBJ1-2	.	TRBV28	CASSPQGLHGYTF	TGTGCCAGCAGTCCTCAGGGACTCCATGGCTACACCTTC
few	TRBJ1-5	.	TRBV19	CASSTTSRNQPQHF	TGTGCCAGTAGTACCACATCTCGCAATCAGCCCCAGCATTTT
.	TRBJ2-5	TRBD1	TRBV9	CASSTSRWGTGGKTQYF	TGTGCCAGCAGCACCTCCCGTTGGGGGACAGGGGGGAAGACCCAGTACTTC
.	TRBJ2-7	.	TRBV5-1	CASSLGHPSYEQYF	TGCGCCAGCAGCTTGGGACATCCCTCCTACGAGCAGTACTTC